The source of this TCR beta chain is a study of cytomegalovirus exposure and HLA in healthy donors. Germline V gene sequence: CDR1 SGHRS, CDR2 YFSETQ. V dropped 4 bases and J dropped 7 bases, with 12 bases sitting between them. CDR3 length: 13 amino acids. Study-wide results and caveats: Reports credit the classifier with highly specific, highly sensitive diagnosis of cytomegalovirus status.

Participants comprised healthy donors of bone marrow. 60 Vbeta and 13 Jbeta primers were used in PCR. The protocol was immunoSEQ multiplex PCR, while the TCRdb copy is restricted to in-frame clones and leaves out a portion. The sample has 110,000 or so clones; roughly 73% are singletons. Concerning this clone: The antigen remains unidentified.

The TCR originated in a woman aged 40 to 50 in good health and CMV-seropositive. The chain joins TRBV5-1 to TRBJ2-1; D ambiguous. The sequencing input was PBMCs. CDR3: CASSGQVQNEQFF. The CDR3 DNA follows: TGCGCCAGCAGCGGGCAGGTCCAAAATGAGCAGTTCTTC.